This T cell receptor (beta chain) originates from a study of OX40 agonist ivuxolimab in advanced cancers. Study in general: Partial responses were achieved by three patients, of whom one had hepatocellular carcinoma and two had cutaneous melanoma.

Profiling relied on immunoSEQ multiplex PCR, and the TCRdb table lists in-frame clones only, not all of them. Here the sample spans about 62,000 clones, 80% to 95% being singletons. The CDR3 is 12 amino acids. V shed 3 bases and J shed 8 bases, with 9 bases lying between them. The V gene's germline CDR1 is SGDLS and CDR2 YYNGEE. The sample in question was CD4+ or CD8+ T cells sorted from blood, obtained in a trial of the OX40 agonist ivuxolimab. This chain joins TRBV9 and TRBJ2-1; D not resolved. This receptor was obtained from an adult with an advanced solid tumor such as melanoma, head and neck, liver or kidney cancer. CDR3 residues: CASSDTGDEQFF. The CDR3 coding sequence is TGTGCCAGCAGCGACACGGGCGATGAGCAGTTCTTC. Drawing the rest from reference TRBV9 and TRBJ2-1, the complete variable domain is DSGVTQTPKHLITATGQRVTLRCSPRSGDLSVYWYQQSLDQGLQFLIQYYNGEERAKGNILERFSAQQFPDLHSELNLSSLELGDSALYFCASSDTGDEQFFGPGTRLTVL.